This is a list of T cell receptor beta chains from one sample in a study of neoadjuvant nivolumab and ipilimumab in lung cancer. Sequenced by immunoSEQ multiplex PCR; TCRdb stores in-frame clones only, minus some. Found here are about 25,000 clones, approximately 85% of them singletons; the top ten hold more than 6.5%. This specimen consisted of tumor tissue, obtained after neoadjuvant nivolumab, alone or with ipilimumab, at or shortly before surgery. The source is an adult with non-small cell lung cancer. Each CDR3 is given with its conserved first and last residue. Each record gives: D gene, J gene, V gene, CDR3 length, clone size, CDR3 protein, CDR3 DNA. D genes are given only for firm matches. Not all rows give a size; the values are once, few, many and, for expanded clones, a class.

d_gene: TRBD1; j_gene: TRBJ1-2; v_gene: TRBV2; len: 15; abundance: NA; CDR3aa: CASSAVGQGALGYTF; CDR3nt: TGTGCCAGCAGTGCGGTAGGACAGGGGGCTCTTGGCTACACCTTC
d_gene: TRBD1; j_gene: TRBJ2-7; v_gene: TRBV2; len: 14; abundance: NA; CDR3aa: CASSLDRAVDEQYF; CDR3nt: TGTGCCAGCAGTTTGGACAGGGCAGTGGACGAGCAGTACTTC
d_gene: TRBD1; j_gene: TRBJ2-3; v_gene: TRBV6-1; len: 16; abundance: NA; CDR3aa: CASSEAAGRGTDTQYF; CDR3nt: TGTGCCAGCAGTGAAGCGGCGGGCAGGGGGACAGATACGCAGTATTTT
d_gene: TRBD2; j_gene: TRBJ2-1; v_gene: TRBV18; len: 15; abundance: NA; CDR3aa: CASSPRTSGYNEQFF; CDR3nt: TGTGCCAGCTCACCTCGGACTAGCGGCTACAATGAGCAGTTCTTC
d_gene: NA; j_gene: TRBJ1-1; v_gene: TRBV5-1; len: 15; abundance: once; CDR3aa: CASSSGGGLNTEAFF; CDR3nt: TGCGCCAGCAGCTCGGGGGGGGGCTTGAACACTGAAGCTTTCTTT
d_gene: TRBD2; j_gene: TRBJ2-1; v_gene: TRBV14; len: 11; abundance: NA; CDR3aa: CASSQGREKFF; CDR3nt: TGTGCCAGCAGCCAAGGGCGGGAGAAGTTCTTC
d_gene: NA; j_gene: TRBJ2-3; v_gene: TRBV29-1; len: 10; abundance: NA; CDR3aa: CSGHTDTQYF; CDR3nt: TGCAGCGGACACACAGATACGCAGTATTTT
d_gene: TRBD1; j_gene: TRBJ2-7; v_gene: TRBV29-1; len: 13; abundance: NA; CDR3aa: CSAWDSLSYEQYF; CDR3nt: TGCAGCGCCTGGGACAGTCTCTCGTACGAGCAGTACTTC
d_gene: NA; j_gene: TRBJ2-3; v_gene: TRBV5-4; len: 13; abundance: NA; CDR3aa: CASSSKTTDTQYF; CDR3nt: TGTGCCAGCAGCTCGAAAACCACAGATACGCAGTATTTT
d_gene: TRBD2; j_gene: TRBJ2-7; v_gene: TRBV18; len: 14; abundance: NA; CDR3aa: CASSHTSGNYEQYF; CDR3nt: TGTGCCAGCTCACATACTAGCGGGAACTACGAGCAGTACTTC
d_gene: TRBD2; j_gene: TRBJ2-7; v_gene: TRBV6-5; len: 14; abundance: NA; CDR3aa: CASSSAASGSEQYF; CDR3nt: TGTGCCAGCAGTTCCGCTGCTAGCGGGAGCGAGCAGTACTTC
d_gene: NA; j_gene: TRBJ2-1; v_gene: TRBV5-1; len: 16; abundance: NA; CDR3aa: CASSLDGRLRGHEQFF; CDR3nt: TGCGCCAGCAGCTTGGACGGGCGACTGCGGGGACATGAGCAGTTCTTC
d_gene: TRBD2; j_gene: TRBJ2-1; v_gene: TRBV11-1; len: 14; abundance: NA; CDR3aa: CASSFTGGRNEQFF; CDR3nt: TGTGCCAGCAGCTTCACGGGAGGGAGGAATGAGCAGTTCTTC
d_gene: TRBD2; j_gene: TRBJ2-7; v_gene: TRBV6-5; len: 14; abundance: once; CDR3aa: CASGFSGKAYEQYF; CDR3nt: TGTGCCAGCGGGTTTAGCGGGAAAGCCTACGAGCAGTACTTC
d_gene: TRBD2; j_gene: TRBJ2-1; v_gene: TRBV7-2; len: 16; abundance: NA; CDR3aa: CASSLVGTSGYNEQFF; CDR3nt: TGTGCCAGCAGCTTAGTAGGGACTAGCGGCTACAATGAGCAGTTCTTC
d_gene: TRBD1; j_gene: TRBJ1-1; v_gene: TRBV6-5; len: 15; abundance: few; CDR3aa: CASSYPGTGLLEAFF; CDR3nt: TGTGCCAGCAGTTACCCCGGGACAGGGCTTCTTGAAGCTTTCTTT
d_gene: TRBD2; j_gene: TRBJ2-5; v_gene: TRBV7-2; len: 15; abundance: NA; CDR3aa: CASSYVAGVTETQYF; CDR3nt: TGTGCCAGCAGTTATGTAGCGGGAGTGACAGAGACCCAGTACTTC
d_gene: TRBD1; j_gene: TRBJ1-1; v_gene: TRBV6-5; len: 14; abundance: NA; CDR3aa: CASSRDRGHTEAFF; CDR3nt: TGTGCCAGCAGTCGCGACAGGGGCCACACTGAAGCTTTCTTT
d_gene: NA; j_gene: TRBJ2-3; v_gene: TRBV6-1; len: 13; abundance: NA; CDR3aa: CASAAERRDTQYF; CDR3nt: TGTGCCAGCGCGGCGGAGAGGAGAGATACGCAGTATTTT
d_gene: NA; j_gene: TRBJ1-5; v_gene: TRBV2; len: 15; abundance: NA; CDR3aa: CASSGGQGGGQPQHF; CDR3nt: TGTGCCAGCAGTGGAGGGCAGGGAGGGGGTCAGCCCCAGCATTTT
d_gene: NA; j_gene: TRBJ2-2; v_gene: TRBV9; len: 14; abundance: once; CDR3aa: CASSVVVEAGELFF; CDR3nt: TGTGCCAGCAGCGTAGTGGTCGAGGCCGGGGAGCTGTTTTTT
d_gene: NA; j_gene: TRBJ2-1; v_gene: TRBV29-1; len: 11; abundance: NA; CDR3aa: CSVAGPYEQFF; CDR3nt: TGCAGCGTTGCCGGGCCCTATGAGCAGTTCTTC